This is a list of T cell receptor beta chains from one sample in a study of T cell responses to AZD1222 COVID-19 vaccine. The protocol was immunoSEQ multiplex PCR, while the TCRdb copy is restricted to in-frame clones and leaves out a portion. The sample consists of fewer than 85,000 clones, roughly 91% of them appearing once. The source material was peripheral blood, sampled 28 days after the second dose of the MenACWY control vaccine. The receptors shown here come from an adult who received the MenACWY meningococcal vaccine as a control. The CDR3 runs from the conserved cysteine through the conserved F or W.

v_call	cdr3_aa
TRBV11-3	CASSNGNPNTEAFF
TRBV5-1	CASSLGEGAGGPYEQYF
TRBV28	CASRPSSGNTIYF
TRBV5-1	CASSQGQGVDTEAFF
TRBV19	CASSRKRGQELYGYTF
TRBV7-9	CASSLSGGSYNEQFF
TRBV27	CASTPDWHSSTDTQYF
TRBV27	CASSLLGTGGFAYGYTF
TRBV5-4	CASSLDPYTEAFF
TRBV28	CASTTGRVSGYTF
TRBV27	CASSLRGGQPQHF